These 12 T cell receptor beta chains share one sample of origin, sequenced in a study of blood T cell repertoires in COVID-19. Produced via immunoSEQ multiplex PCR; TCRdb's table is partial and in-frame only. The profile shows tens of thousands of clones, around 87% of them singletons. The sequencing input was peripheral blood. These receptors came from a human donor with active COVID-19. The donor label of this sample is uncertain.

V gene TRBV5-1 combines with J gene TRBJ1-5; D remains unclear. Trimming shortened V by 0 bases and J by 6 bases, and 13 bases separated the two germline ends. Germline CDR1 reads SGHRS; CDR2 reads YFSETQ. CDR3 length: 15 amino acids. In nucleotides, the CDR3 is TGCGCCAGCAGCTTGGAAGGCGGTGATCGTCAGCCCCAGCATTTT. Its translation is CASSLEGGDRQPQHF. The variable domain in full, completed from reference TRBV5-1 and TRBJ1-5, reads KAGVTQTPRYLIKTRGQQVTLSCSPISGHRSVSWYQQTPGQGLQFLFEYFSETQRNKGNFPGRFSGRQFSNSRSEMNVSTLELGDSALYLCASSLEGGDRQPQHFGDGTRLSIL.

The chain links TRBV9 to TRBJ2-2; the D gene is possibly TRBD2 (6 bases). CDR3 length: 15 residues. Germline V CDR1 and CDR2: SGDLS, YYNGEE. Trimming removed 4 bases from V and 7 bases from J, with 17 bases in between. The CDR3: CASSSGPGTGGELFF. The CDR3 DNA is TGTGCCAGCAGCAGCGGGCCCGGGACGGGCGGGGAGCTGTTTTTT.

V usage is TRBV7-9 and J usage is TRBJ1-2; D might be TRBD1 (6 bases). The CDR3 is 14 amino acids. The germline V gene has CDR1 SEHNR and CDR2 FQNEAQ (reference sequence). Trimming stripped 2 bases from V and 10 bases from J, with 17 bases between. CDR3 loop: CASSLYSDRPYYTF. The CDR3 DNA reads as TGTGCCAGCAGCTTATACTCGGACAGACCCTACTACACCTTC. Full variable domain (outside the CDR3, taken from reference TRBV7-9 and TRBJ1-2): DTGVSQNPRHKITKRGQNVTFRCDPISEHNRLYWYRQTLGQGPEFLTYFQNEAQLEKSRLLSDRFSAERPKGSFSTLEIQRTEQGDSAMYLCASSLYSDRPYYTFGSGTRLTVV.

The CDR3 DNA reads as TGCAGCGTGGCCAGAGACCCGGGAGACCCCACTGAAGCTTTCTTT. As protein: CSVARDPGDPTEAFF. The rearrangement uses TRBV29-1 and TRBJ1-1, with unresolved D. The germline gives CDR1 SQVTM, CDR2 ANQGSEA. The CDR3 is 15 residues long. V was pared by 6 bases and J by 4 bases, with 21 bases between.

This clone has only a few counts. The chain joins TRBV7-9 to TRBJ2-1; 13 bases agree with TRBD2. The CDR3 sequence is 19 residues long. The germline gives CDR1 SEHNR, CDR2 FQNEAQ (reference sequence). Unmatched junction bases numbered 14, after V lost 2 bases and J lost 7 bases. In DNA, the CDR3 is TGTGCCAGCAGCTTATTAGGGACTAGCGGGACCTTGGGGGGGAATGAGCAGTTCTTC. Residues: CASSLLGTSGTLGGNEQFF. Complete variable domain (other parts from reference TRBV7-9 and TRBJ2-1): DTGVSQNPRHKITKRGQNVTFRCDPISEHNRLYWYRQTLGQGPEFLTYFQNEAQLEKSRLLSDRFSAERPKGSFSTLEIQRTEQGDSAMYLCASSLLGTSGTLGGNEQFFGPGTRLTVL.

This clone was detected only a few times. The chain joins TRBV2 to TRBJ2-2; 10 nucleotides align to TRBD1. The V gene end was trimmed by 3 bases and the J gene end by 4 bases; junction bases not matched to a gene: 2. The CDR3 contains 15 residues. Germline CDR1 reads SNHLY; CDR2 reads FYNNEI. CDR3 region: CASSDRTGGTGELFF. For the CDR3, the DNA is TGTGCCAGCAGTGACCGGACAGGGGGCACCGGGGAGCTGTTTTTT.

This chain connects TRBV7-9 to TRBJ2-2; D is possibly TRBD2 (5 bases). The CDR3 covers 19 residues. Trimming took off 5 bases at V and 7 bases at J, with 29 bases between the two ends. Germline CDR1 reads SEHNR; CDR2 reads FQNEAQ (reference sequence). The CDR3 loop is CASSQPPGSGLLGGGELFF. Here the CDR3 DNA reads TGTGCCAGCAGCCAACCCCCCGGATCAGGTCTCCTCGGAGGCGGGGAGCTGTTTTTT. The full variable domain, its missing parts supplied by reference TRBV7-9 and TRBJ2-2, is DTGVSQNPRHKITKRGQNVTFRCDPISEHNRLYWYRQTLGQGPEFLTYFQNEAQLEKSRLLSDRFSAERPKGSFSTLEIQRTEQGDSAMYLCASSQPPGSGLLGGGELFFGEGSRLTVL.

CDR3 protein: CASNTRGGNNQPQHF. CDR3 coding DNA: TGTGCCAGCAATACGAGGGGAGGGAACAATCAGCCCCAGCATTTT. This chain links TRBV6-6 with TRBJ1-5, with D perhaps TRBD1 (5 bases). The CDR3 totals 15 residues. The V and J ends lost 7 bases and 3 bases respectively, with 16 bases between them. CDR1 is MNHNY, CDR2 SVGAGI, per germline (reference sequence).

This chain connects TRBV9 to TRBJ1-2; the match to TRBD1 covers 9 bases. The V and J ends lost 3 bases and 6 bases, in that order; junction bases with no gene match: 3. Germline V gene data show CDR1 as SGDLS and CDR2 as YYNGEE. CDR3 size: 13 residues. DNA of the CDR3: TGTGCCAGCAGCGGGACAGGGGCTGATGGCTACACCTTC. This encodes CASSGTGADGYTF.

This chain joins TRBV9 and TRBJ2-3, with 11 nucleotides matching TRBD2. CDR3 length equals 17 residues. Germline loops: CDR1 SGDLS, CDR2 YYNGEE. The V and J ends lost 3 bases and 4 bases, in that order; junction bases with no gene match: 10. CDR3 nucleotides: TGTGCCAGCAGCGCGGCCACTAGCGGGGGATATTCAGATACGCAGTATTTT. It specifies CASSAATSGGYSDTQYF.

The V and J genes are TRBV28 and TRBJ2-1; 7 nucleotides agree with TRBD1. The CDR3 is 17 residues long. The germline V gene encodes CDR1 MDHEN and CDR2 SYDVKM. V lost 8 bases and J lost 3; bases outside the gene matches: 16. CDR3 sequence (DNA): TGTGCCAGCCATGGAACTCAGGGGGAAAAACGCTACAATGAGCAGTTCTTC. Translating gives CASHGTQGEKRYNEQFF. The full variable domain, with the rest looked up from reference TRBV28 and TRBJ2-1, is DVKVTQSSRYLVKRTGEKVFLECVQDMDHENMFWYRQDPGLGLRLIYFSYDVKMKEKGDIPEGYSVSREKKERFSLILESASTNQTSMYLCASHGTQGEKRYNEQFFGPGTRLTVL.

The chain carries TRBV5-1 and TRBJ2-2; TRBD2 is a possible D gene (6 bases). Germline V gene lookup returns CDR1 SGHRS and CDR2 YFSETQ. This CDR3 is 15 amino acids long. V lost 4 bases to trimming and J lost 6 bases, with 16 bases between them. In DNA, the CDR3 is TGCGCCAGCAGCACGACTAGTGTTTTTTCCGGGGAGCTGTTTTTT. This translates into CASSTTSVFSGELFF.